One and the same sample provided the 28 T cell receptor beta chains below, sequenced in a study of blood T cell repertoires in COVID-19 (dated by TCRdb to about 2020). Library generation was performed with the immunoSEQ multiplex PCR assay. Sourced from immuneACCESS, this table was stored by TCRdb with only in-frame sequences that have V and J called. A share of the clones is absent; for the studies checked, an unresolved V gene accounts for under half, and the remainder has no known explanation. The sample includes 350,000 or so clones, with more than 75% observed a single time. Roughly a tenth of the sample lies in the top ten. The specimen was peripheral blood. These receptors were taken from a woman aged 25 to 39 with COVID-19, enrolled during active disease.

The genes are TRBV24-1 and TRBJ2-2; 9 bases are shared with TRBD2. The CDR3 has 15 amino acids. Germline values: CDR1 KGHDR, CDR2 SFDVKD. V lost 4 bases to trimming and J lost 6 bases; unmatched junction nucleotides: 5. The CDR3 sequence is CATSDPGLASGELFF. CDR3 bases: TGTGCCACCAGTGACCCCGGACTAGCGTCCGGGGAGCTGTTTTTT.

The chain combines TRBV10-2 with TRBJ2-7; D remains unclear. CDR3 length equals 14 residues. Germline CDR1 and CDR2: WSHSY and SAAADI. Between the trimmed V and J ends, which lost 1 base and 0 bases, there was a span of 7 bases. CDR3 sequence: CASSEWASSYEQYF. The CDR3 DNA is TGCGCCAGCAGTGAGTGGGCCTCCTCCTACGAGCAGTACTTC.

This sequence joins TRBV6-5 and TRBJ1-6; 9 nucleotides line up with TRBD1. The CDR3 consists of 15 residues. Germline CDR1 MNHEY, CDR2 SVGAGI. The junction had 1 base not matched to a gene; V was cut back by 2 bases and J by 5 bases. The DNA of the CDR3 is TGTGCCAGCAGTTACCGGGACAGGGATAATTCACCCCTCCACTTT. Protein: CASSYRDRDNSPLHF.

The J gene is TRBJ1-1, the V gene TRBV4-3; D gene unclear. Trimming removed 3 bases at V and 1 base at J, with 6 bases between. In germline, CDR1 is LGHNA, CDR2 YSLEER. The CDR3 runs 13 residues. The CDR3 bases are TGCGCCAGCAGCCATGACTCGAACACTGAAGCTTTCTTT. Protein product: CASSHDSNTEAFF.

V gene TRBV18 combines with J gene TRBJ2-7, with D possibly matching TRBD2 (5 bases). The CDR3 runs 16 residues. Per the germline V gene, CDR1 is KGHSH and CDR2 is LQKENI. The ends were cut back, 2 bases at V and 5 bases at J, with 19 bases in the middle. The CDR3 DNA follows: TGTGCCAGCTCACCAGTAAGGAGGATTAGCGAGCACGAGCAGTACTTC. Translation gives CASSPVRRISEHEQYF.

The CDR3 bases are TGCAGCGTCCTTTTCGGGGAGCTGTTTTTT. Encoded protein: CSVLFGELFF. The rearrangement links TRBV29-1 to TRBJ2-2, with unresolved D. Germline CDR1 is SQVTM and CDR2 is ANQGSEA. This CDR3 contains 10 residues. The germline V and J ends were trimmed by 6 bases and 7 bases, with 6 bases remaining between them.

Here the CDR3 reads CAIQAIGTAQETQYF. The CDR3 DNA sequence: TGTGCCATCCAGGCCATTGGGACAGCCCAAGAGACCCAGTACTTC. The gene calls are TRBV28 and TRBJ2-5; 7 bases are shared with TRBD1. The CDR3 runs to 15 residues. The ends lost 10 bases at V and 1 base at J; junction bases unmatched: 12. Germline V gives CDR1 MDHEN, CDR2 SYDVKM.

The CDR3, as DNA: TGTGCCAGCAGTCATCTAGCGCCCGGGACAGGGTACAATCAGCCCCAGCATTTT. Encoded protein: CASSHLAPGTGYNQPQHF. The V call is TRBV28, the J call TRBJ1-5, with 9 nucleotides matching TRBD1. CDR3 size: 18 residues. V shed 5 bases and J 3 bases; nucleotides not matched to a gene: 14. Germline loops: CDR1 MDHEN, CDR2 SYDVKM.

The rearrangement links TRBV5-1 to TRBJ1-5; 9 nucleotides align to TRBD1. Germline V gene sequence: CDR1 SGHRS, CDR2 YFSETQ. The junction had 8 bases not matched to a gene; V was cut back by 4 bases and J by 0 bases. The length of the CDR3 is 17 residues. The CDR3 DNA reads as TGCGCCAGCAGCCGCCGGGACAGGGAAAATAGCAATCAGCCCCAGCATTTT. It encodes CASSRRDRENSNQPQHF.

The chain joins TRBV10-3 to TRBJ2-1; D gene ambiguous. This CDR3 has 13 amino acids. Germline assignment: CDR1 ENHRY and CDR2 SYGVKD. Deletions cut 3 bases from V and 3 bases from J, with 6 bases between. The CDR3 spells CAISEEHYNEQFF. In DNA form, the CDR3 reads TGTGCCATCAGTGAAGAGCACTACAATGAGCAGTTCTTC.

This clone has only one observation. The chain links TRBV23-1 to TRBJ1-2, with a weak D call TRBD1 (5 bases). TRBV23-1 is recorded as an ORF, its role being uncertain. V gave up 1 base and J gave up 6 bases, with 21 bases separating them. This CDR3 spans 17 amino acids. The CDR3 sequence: CASSQFHSGLRGNGYTF. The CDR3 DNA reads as TGCGCCAGCAGTCAATTCCACTCAGGGCTTCGTGGAAATGGCTACACCTTC.

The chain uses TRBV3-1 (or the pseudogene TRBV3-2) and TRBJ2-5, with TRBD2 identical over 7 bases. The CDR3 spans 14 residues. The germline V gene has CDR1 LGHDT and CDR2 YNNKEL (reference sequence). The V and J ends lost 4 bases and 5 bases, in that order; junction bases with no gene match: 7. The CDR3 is CASSPGGAGETQYF. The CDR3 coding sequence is TGTGCCAGCAGCCCGGGGGGAGCTGGGGAGACCCAGTACTTC.

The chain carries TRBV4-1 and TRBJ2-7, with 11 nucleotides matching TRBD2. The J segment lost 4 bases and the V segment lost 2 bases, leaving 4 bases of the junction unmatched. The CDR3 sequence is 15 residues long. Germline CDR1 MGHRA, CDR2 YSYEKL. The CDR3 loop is CASSQTGTSGYEQYF. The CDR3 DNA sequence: TGCGCCAGCAGCCAAACCGGGACTAGCGGTTACGAGCAGTACTTC.

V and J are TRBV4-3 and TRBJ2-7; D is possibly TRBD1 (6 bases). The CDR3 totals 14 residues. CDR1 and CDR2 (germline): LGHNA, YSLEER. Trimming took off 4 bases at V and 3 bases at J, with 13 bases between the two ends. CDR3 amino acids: CASSLTRDIYEQYF. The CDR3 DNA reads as TGCGCCAGCAGCCTGACACGGGACATCTACGAGCAGTACTTC.

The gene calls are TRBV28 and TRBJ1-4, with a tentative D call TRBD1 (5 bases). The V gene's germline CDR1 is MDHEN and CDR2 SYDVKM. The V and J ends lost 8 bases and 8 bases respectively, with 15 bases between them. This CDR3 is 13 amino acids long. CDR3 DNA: TGTGCCAGCGTGGGACCGGGGGTGGAAAAACTGTTTTTT. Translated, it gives CASVGPGVEKLFF. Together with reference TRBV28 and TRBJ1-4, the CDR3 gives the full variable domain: DVKVTQSSRYLVKRTGEKVFLECVQDMDHENMFWYRQDPGLGLRLIYFSYDVKMKEKGDIPEGYSVSREKKERFSLILESASTNQTSMYLCASVGPGVEKLFFGSGTQLSVL.

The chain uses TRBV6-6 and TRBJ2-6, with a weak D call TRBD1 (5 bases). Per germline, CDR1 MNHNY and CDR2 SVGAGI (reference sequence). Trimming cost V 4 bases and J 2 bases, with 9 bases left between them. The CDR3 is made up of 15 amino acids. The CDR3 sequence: CASSSDKAGANVLTF. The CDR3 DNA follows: TGTGCCAGCAGTTCGGACAAGGCTGGGGCCAACGTCCTGACTTTC.

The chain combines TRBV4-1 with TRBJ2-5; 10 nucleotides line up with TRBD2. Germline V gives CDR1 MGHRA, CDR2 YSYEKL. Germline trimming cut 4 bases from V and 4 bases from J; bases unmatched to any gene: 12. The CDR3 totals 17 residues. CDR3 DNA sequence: TGCGCCAGCAGCCCGCGCGTCGGGCTAGCGGGAGTAGAGACCCAGTACTTC. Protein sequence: CASSPRVGLAGVETQYF.

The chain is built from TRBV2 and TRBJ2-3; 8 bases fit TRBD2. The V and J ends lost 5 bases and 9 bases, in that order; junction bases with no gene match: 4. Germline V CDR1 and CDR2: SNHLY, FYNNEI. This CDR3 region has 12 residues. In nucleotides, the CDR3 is TGTGCCAGCAGTCCGACTAGCGACACGCAGTATTTT. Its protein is CASSPTSDTQYF.

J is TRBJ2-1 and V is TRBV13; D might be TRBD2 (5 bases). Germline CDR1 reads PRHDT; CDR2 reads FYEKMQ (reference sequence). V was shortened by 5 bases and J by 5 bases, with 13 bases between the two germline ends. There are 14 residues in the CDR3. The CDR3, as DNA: TGTGCCAGCAGCCCGCCCCTCGGGAACAATGAGCAGTTCTTC. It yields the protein CASSPPLGNNEQFF.

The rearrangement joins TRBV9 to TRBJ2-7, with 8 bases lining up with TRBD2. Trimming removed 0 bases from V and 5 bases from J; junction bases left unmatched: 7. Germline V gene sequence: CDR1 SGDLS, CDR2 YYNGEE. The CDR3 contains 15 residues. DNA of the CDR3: TGTGCCAGCAGCGTAGCTTGGGGAGCGGGAGACGAGCAGTACTTC. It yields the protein CASSVAWGAGDEQYF. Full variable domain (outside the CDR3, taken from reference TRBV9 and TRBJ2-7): DSGVTQTPKHLITATGQRVTLRCSPRSGDLSVYWYQQSLDQGLQFLIQYYNGEERAKGNILERFSAQQFPDLHSELNLSSLELGDSALYFCASSVAWGAGDEQYFGPGTRLTVT.

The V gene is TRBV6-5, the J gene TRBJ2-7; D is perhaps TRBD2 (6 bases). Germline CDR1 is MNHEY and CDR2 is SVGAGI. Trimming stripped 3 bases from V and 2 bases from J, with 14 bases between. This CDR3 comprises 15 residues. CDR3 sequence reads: CASSYFRGGTYEQYF. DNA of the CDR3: TGTGCCAGCAGTTATTTCCGGGGAGGTACCTACGAGCAGTACTTC.

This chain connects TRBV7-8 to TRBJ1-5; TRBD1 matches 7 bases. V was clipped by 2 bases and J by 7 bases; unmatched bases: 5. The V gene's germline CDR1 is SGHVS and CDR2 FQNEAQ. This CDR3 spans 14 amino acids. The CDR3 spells CASSLYAQGQPQHF. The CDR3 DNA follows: TGTGCCAGCAGCTTATACGCACAGGGGCAGCCCCAGCATTTT.

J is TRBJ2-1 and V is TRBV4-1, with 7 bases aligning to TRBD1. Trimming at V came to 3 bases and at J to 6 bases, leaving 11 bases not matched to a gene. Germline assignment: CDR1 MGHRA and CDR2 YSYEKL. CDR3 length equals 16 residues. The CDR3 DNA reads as TGCGCCAGCAGCCATACGAGGGGACAGTATTCCAATGAGCAGTTCTTC. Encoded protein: CASSHTRGQYSNEQFF.

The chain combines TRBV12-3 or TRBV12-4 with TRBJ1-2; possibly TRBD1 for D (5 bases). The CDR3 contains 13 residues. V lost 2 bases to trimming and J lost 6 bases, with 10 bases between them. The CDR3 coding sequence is TGTGCCAGCAGTTTATCAGGGTACGATGGCTACACCTTC. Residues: CASSLSGYDGYTF.

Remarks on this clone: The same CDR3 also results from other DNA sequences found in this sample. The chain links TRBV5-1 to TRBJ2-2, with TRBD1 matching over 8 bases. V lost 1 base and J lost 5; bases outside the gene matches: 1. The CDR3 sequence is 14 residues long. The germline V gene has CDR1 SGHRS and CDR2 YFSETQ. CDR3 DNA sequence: TGCGCCAGCAGCTTGCAGGGGGCGACCGGGGAGCTGTTTTTT. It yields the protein CASSLQGATGELFF.

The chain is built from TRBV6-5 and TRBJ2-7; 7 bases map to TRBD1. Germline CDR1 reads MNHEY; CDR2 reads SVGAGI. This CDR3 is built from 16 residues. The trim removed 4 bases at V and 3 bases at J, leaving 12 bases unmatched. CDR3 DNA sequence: TGTGCCAGCAGTTTACTTCCGGGACAGAGAAACTACGAGCAGTACTTC. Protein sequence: CASSLLPGQRNYEQYF.

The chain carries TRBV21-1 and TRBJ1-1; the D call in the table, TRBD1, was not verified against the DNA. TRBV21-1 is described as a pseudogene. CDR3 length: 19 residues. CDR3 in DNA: TGTGCCAGCAGCCACCAAACCTACAGGGTAGTAATTTGGGACACTGAAGCTTTCTTT. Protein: CASSHQTYRVVIWDTEAFF.

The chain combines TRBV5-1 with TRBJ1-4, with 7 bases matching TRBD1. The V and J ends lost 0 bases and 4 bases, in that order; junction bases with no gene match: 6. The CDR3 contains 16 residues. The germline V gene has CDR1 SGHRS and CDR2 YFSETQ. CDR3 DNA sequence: TGCGCCAGCAGCTTGGCCTCAGGGGGAGGTAATGAAAAACTGTTTTTT. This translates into CASSLASGGGNEKLFF.